This T cell receptor beta chain was documented in a study of blood T cells in healthy people across ages. The wider study: Per two T cells, template switching captured roughly one barcoded beta molecule.

Germline-derived CDR1 and CDR2 are SEHNR and FQNEAQ (reference sequence). The CDR3 covers 14 residues. With V trimmed by 5 bases and J by 5 bases, 5 bases remained unmatched. Donor samples were obtained from healthy Caucasian individuals from Russia, aged about 6 to 90. Study-level results: Older individuals had lower TCR beta diversity per million T cells (the decline was roughly linear).

In the case of this clonotype: Its specificity is not known.

A J-beta primer mix and a sample-barcoded 5' primer were used in a second PCR of about 6 to 12 cycles. A template-switch adaptor that had 12 random nucleotides put a tag on each cDNA molecule. One entry per CDR3 protein results from TCRdb running MiXCR on the 5' RACE reads. Of hundreds of thousands of distinct CDR3 sequences in the sample, around 50% are singletons; the top ten hold more than 25%. Sequencing input: blood. The chain carries TRBV7-9 and TRBJ1-4; TRBD1 agrees at 7 bases. This TCR came from a man in his forties in good health. CDR3 sequence (DNA): TGTGCCAGCAGCATGGGACAGATCAATGAAAAACTGTTTTTT. Translation: CASSMGQINEKLFF. Full variable domain (rest looked up from reference TRBV7-9 and TRBJ1-4): DTGVSQNPRHKITKRGQNVTFRCDPISEHNRLYWYRQTLGQGPEFLTYFQNEAQLEKSRLLSDRFSAERPKGSFSTLEIQRTEQGDSAMYLCASSMGQINEKLFFGSGTQLSVL.